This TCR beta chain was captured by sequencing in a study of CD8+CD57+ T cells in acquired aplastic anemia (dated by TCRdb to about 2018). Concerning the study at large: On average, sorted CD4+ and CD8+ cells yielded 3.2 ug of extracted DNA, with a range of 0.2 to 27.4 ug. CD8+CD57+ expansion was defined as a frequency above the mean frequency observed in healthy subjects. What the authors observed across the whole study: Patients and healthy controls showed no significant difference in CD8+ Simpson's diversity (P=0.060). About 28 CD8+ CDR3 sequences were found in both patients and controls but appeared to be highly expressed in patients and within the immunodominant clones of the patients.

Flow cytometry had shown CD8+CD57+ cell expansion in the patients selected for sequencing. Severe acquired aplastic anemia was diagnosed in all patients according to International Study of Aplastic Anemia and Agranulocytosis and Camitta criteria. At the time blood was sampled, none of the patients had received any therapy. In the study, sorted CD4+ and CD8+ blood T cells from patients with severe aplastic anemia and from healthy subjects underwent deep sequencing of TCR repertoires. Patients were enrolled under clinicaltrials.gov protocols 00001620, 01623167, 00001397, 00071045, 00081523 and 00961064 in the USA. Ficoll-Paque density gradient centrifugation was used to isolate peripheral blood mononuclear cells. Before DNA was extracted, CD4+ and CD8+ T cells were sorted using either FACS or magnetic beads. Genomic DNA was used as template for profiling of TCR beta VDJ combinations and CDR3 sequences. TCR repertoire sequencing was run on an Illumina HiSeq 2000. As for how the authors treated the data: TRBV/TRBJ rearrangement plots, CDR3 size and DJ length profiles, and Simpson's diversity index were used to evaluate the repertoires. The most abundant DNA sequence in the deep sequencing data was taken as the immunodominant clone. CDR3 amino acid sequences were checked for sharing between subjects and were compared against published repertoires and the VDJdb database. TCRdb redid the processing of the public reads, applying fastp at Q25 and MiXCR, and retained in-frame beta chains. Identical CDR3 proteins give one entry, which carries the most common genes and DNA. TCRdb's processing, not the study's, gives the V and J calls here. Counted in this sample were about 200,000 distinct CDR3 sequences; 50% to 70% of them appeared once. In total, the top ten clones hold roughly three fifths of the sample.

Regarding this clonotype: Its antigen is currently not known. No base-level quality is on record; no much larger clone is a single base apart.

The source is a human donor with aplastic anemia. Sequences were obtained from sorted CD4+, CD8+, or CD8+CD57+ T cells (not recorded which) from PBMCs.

For the CDR3, the sequence is CASRYAGGETYEQYF. The nucleotides are TGTGCCAGCAGATACGCGGGGGGGGAGACCTACGAGCAGTACTTC. The V gene is TRBV11-2 and the J gene is TRBJ2-7; 9 nucleotides in the junction match TRBD2. The CDR3, cysteine through phenylalanine, is 15 amino acids long. Here the CDR3 DNA is all that survives: 45 bases in frame from base 1. V ends up 6 bases short and J 2 bases short, with an unmatched junction base count of 8. The germline V gene encodes CDR1 SGHAT and CDR2 FQNNGV.